Sequencing of this T cell receptor (beta chain) was carried out in a study of blood T cell repertoires in COVID-19. The wider study: Italy, Spain and the United States were the sources of the convalescent and acute COVID-19 samples. Nucleic acid was either cDNA or gDNA, and it came from T cells, B-cell-depleted T cells, or PBMCs.

Per germline, CDR1 MNHEY and CDR2 SMNVEV (reference sequence). The ends were cut back, 6 bases at V and 6 bases at J, with 14 bases in the middle. CDR3 length equals 13 residues. As processed by the authors: How many nucleated cells were present was estimated from reference gene primer amplification. The method was immunoSEQ multiplex PCR; TCRdb's version includes in-frame clones alone and lacks a portion of them. That table is the source of V, J and clone size, and D and trimming were worked out from the DNA. The sample holds 150,000 to 200,000 clones; roughly 90% are singletons and the top ten take 4.5% to 5%. The Seattle patients joined while their infection was active and were tracked longitudinally afterward.

The chain uses TRBV27 and TRBJ1-2, with a possible D match to TRBD1 (6 bases). The sequencing input was peripheral blood. The sequence was obtained from a young man with COVID-19, enrolled during active disease. The CDR3 loop is CASRRTGTDGYTF. CDR3 nucleotide sequence: TGTGCCAGCAGACGCACAGGGACGGATGGCTACACCTTC.